These T cell receptor beta chains were read from a single sample in a study of blood T cell repertoires in COVID-19. Some clones are missing from TCRdb's copy, which holds only in-frame ones; the method was immunoSEQ multiplex PCR. The sample has about 130,000 clones, 78% seen once; the top ten hold approximately 11%. Input material: peripheral blood. These receptor sequences come from a man aged 55 to 70 who had recovered from COVID-19. The CDR3 runs from the conserved cysteine through the conserved F or W. Fields, in order: V gene, J gene, CDR3 protein.

>TRBV12-3/TRBV12-4|TRBJ2-7
CASRPTSGYEQYF
>TRBV15|TRBJ1-3
CATSTRDLGGNTIYF
>TRBV24-1|TRBJ2-1
CATSDSGLGIHNEQFF
>TRBV14|TRBJ1-6
CASSQDAGRRSYNSPLHF
>TRBV6-5|TRBJ1-1
CAGRIGVHTEAFF
>TRBV7-2|TRBJ2-2
CASSFSGGAMVGELFF
>TRBV4-2|TRBJ2-3
CASSQGLEFGSDTQYF
>TRBV7-8|TRBJ2-2
CASSLTSGTGSKGRTGELFF
>TRBV3-1/TRBV3-2|TRBJ1-5
CASSRGQDSNQPQHF
>TRBV7-3|TRBJ2-3
CASALGSPGTDTQYF
>TRBV28|TRBJ1-5
CASSQGQGANQPQHF
>TRBV28|TRBJ2-4
CASEQGAENIQYF
>TRBV5-1|TRBJ2-3
CASSPEPGTDTQYF
>TRBV4-2|TRBJ2-7
CASSQDQGLREQYF
>TRBV5-1|TRBJ2-5
CASSLASGANQETQYF
>TRBV29-1|TRBJ2-5
CSVEDMESPKTQYF
>TRBV5-1|TRBJ2-1
CASSGTYGNNEQFF
>TRBV5-4|TRBJ2-7
CASSPINRGPYEQYF
>TRBV7-9|TRBJ2-7
CASSLGGVSYEQYF
>TRBV5-8|TRBJ2-1
CASSLAVGGSYNEQFF
>TRBV6-2/TRBV6-3|TRBJ2-3
CASSYSLGTAYTDTQYF
>TRBV6-5|TRBJ2-1
CASSPGTSEYNEQFF